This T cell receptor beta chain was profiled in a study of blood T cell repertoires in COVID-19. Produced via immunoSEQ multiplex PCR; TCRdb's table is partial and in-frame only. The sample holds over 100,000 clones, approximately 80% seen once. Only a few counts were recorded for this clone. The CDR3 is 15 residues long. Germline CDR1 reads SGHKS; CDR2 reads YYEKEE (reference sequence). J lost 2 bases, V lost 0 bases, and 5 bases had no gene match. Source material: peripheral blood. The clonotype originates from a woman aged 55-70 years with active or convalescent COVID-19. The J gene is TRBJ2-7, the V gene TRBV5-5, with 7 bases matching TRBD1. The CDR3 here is CASSLGWQGAYEQYF. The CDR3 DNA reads TGTGCCAGCAGCTTGGGTTGGCAGGGGGCCTACGAGCAGTACTTC.